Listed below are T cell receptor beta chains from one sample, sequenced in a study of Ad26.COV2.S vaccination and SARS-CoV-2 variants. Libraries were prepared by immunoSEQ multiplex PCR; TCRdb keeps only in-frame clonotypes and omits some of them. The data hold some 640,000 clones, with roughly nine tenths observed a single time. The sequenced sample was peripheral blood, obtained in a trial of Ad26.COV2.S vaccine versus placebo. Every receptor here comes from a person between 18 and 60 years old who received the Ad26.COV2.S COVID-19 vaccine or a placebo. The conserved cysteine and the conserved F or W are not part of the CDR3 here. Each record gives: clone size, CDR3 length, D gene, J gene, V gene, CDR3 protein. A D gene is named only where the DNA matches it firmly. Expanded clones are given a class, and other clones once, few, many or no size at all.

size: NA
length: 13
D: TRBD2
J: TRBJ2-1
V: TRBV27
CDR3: AVSGGSTPVNEQF

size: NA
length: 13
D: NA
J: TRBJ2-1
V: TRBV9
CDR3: ASSMVRSSYNEQF

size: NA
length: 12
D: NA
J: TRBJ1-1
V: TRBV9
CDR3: ASSVGDIDTEAF

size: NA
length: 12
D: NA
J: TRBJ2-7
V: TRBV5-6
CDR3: ASSGQGASYEQY

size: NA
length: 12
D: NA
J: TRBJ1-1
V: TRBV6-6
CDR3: ASSYSQRNTEAF

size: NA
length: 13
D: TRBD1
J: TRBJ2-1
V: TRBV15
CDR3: ATSRGGQGANEQF

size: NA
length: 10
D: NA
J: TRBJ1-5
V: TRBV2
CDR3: ASSVGRTPQH

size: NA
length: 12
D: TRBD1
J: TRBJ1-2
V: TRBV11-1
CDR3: ASSLDLQGAGYT

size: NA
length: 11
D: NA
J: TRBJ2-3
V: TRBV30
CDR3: AWSSGGTYTQY

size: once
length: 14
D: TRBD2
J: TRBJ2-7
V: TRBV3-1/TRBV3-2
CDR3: ASSQDRTSGSREQY

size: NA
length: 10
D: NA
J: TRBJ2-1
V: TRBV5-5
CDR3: ASSRTQNEQF

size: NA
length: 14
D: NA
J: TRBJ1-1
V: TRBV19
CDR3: ASIAQSGAAPGEAF

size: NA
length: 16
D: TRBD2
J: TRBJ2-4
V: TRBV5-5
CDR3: ASSKGLIAGGPGDIQY

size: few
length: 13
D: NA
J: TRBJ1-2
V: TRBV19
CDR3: ASSMYNREELGYT

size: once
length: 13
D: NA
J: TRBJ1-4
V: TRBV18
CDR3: ASSPPKAYNEKLF

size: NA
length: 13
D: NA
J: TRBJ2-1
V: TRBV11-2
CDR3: ASSDRGLAVNEQF

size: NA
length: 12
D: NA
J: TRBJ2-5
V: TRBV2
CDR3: ASSDGRIQETQY

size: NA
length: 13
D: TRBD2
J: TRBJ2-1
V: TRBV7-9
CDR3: ASSKLAGSYNEQF

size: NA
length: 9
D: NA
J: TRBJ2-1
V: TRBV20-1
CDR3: SPGDGNEQF

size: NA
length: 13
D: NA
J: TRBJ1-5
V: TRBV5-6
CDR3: ASSLSQGLGQPQH

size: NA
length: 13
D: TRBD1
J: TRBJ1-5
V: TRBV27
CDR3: ASRLGTGYHQPQH

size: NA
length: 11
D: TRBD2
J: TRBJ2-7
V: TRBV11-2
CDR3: ASSTGTSYEQY

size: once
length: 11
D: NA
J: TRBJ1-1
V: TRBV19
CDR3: ASNPTENTEAF